The 10 T cell receptor beta chains reported below all come from one sample, sequenced in a study of shared clonotypes between healthy human individuals. The table came from immunoSEQ multiplex PCR; TCRdb's copy has only in-frame clones and leaves some out. Found here are fewer than 2.5 million clones, approximately 93% of them singletons; the top ten hold about 0.38%. The specimen sequenced was naive CD4+ T cells from PBMCs. The subset denotes: CD45RA+ positively selected. The receptor source for this set is a man in his late teens or twenties in good health. Some clones in this sample may be carry-over from other donors' samples.

The V gene is TRBV6-1, the J gene TRBJ1-4; unclear D gene. This CDR3 has 16 amino acids. The V gene lost 3 bases and the J gene lost 2 bases, with 13 bases spanning the gap. In germline, CDR1 is MNHNS, CDR2 SASEGT. The CDR3 spells CASSEAGRTTNEKLFF. In DNA, the CDR3 is TGTGCCAGCAGTGAGGCAGGAAGAACCACTAATGAAAAACTGTTTTTT.

The chain employs TRBV5-1 and TRBJ2-7, with 13 bases lining up with TRBD2. CDR1 is SGHRS and CDR2 is YFSETQ in the germline V gene. Trimming took 5 bases from V and 7 from J; bases not matched to a gene: 15. This CDR3 comprises 17 residues. The CDR3 sequence is CASRPWTSGRGRGEQYF. The CDR3 coding sequence is TGCGCCAGCAGGCCCTGGACTAGCGGGAGAGGGAGGGGGGAGCAGTACTTC.

This rearrangement joins TRBV4-3 to TRBJ1-3, with D unresolved. The CDR3 has 17 amino acids. Looked up from germline, CDR1 is LGHNA and CDR2 is YSLEER. The V gene lost 0 bases and the J gene lost 0 bases, with 12 bases spanning the gap. DNA of the CDR3: TGCGCCAGCAGCCAAGATCTGGGTATCCGCTCTGGAAACACCATATATTTT. Translated, it gives CASSQDLGIRSGNTIYF.

J is TRBJ1-2 and V is TRBV5-1; 10 bases are shared with TRBD1. CDR1 and CDR2 (germline): SGHRS, YFSETQ. V dropped 2 bases and J dropped 7; count of bases not matched to a gene: 17. The CDR3 totals 18 residues. CDR3 residues: CASSLAPTGGIDLRGYTF. In DNA, the CDR3 is TGCGCCAGCAGCTTAGCCCCGACAGGGGGCATTGATCTTCGTGGCTACACCTTC.

The chain is built from TRBV7-9 and TRBJ2-7; 8 bases align to TRBD1. The CDR3 has 14 residues. V lost 4 bases to trimming and J lost 2 bases; unmatched junction nucleotides: 4. CDR1 and CDR2 (germline): SEHNR, FQNEAQ (reference sequence). Here the CDR3 reads CASSSSGQAYEQYF. CDR3 coding DNA: TGTGCCAGCAGCTCCTCGGGACAGGCCTACGAGCAGTACTTC.

V and J are TRBV9 and TRBJ2-3; D might be TRBD2 (5 bases). V dropped 0 bases and J dropped 5 bases, with 13 bases sitting between them. Germline CDR1 SGDLS, CDR2 YYNGEE. The length of the CDR3 is 15 residues. The CDR3 DNA follows: TGTGCCAGCAGCGTAGCGCCCAGCGGCCGAGATACGCAGTATTTT. It yields the protein CASSVAPSGRDTQYF.

This chain uses TRBV5-5 with TRBJ2-3, with D possibly TRBD1 on 6 matching bases. Looked up from germline, CDR1 is SGHKS and CDR2 is YYEKEE (reference sequence). The CDR3 sequence is 14 residues long. The V end lost 4 bases, the J end lost 3 bases, and 12 bases lay between the germline ends. For the CDR3, the DNA is TGTGCCAGCAGCCACCCAGGGGAAACAGATACGCAGTATTTT. It encodes CASSHPGETDTQYF.

V usage is TRBV27 and J usage is TRBJ2-3; D not resolved. The CDR3 is 12 residues long. In germline, CDR1 is MNHEY, CDR2 SMNVEV (reference sequence). V was cut by 11 bases and J by 4 bases, with 13 bases left in between. CDR3 in DNA: TGTGCCGCACGCGGCCTGGCAGATACGCAGTATTTT. This gives the protein CAARGLADTQYF.

The chain uses TRBV28 and TRBJ1-4; a possible D gene is TRBD1 (6 bases). This CDR3 is 13 amino acids long. V dropped 2 bases and J dropped 6 bases, with 7 bases sitting between them. Germline CDR1 MDHEN, CDR2 SYDVKM. CDR3: CASSLTGYEKLFF. The CDR3 DNA reads as TGTGCCAGCAGTTTAACAGGGTATGAAAAACTGTTTTTT.

This chain links TRBV5-1 with TRBJ2-3, with 9 bases lining up with TRBD2. The V and J ends lost 4 bases and 4 bases, in that order; junction bases with no gene match: 10. In germline, CDR1 is SGHRS, CDR2 YFSETQ. The CDR3 has 16 amino acids. This CDR3 is CASSPAGLAFADTQYF. The CDR3 DNA follows: TGCGCCAGCAGCCCCGCGGGACTAGCTTTCGCAGATACGCAGTATTTT.